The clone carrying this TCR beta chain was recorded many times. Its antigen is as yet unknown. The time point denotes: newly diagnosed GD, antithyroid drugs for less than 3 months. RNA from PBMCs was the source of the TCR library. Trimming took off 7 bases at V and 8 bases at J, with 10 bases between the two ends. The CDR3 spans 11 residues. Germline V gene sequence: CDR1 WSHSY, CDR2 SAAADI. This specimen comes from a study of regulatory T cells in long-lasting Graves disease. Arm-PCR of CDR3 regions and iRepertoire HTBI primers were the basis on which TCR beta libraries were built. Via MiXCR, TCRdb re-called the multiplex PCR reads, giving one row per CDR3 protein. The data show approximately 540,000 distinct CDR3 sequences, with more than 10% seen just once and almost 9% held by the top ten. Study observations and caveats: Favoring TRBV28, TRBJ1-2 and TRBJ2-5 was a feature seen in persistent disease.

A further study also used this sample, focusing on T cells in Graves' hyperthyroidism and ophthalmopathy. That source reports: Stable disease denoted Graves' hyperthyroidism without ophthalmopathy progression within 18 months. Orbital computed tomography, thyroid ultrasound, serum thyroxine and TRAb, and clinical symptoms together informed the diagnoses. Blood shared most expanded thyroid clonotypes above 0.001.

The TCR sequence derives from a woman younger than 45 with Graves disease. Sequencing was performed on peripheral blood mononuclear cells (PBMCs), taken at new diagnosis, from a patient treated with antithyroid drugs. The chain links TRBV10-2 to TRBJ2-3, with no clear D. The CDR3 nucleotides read TGCGCCAGCATGAGGTCGGCTACGCAGTATTTT. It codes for CASMRSATQYF.